This TCR beta chain was captured in a study of cytomegalovirus exposure and HLA in healthy donors. Study-level results: A few of the chains that were CMV-associated were confirmed in vitro to be specific for CMV antigens. In a later analysis, at a false discovery rate of 0.05, under 20,000 TCR beta sequences matched HLA alleles. Later on, a genetic analysis was performed. It linked a missense variant in DCLRE1C with V- and J-gene trimming of TCR beta.

In the PCR, 60 Vbeta and 13 Jbeta primers were used. Sequencing used immunoSEQ multiplex PCR; TCRdb keeps in-frame clones, though not all of them. In the table there are 180,000 or so clones, 82% of which are singletons. Points on this clone: Its specificity is not known.

Trimming pared 4 bases from V and 1 base from J, leaving 13 bases between. Germline V lookup: CDR1 SQVTM, CDR2 ANQGSEA. This CDR3 contains 14 residues. V is TRBV29-1 and J is TRBJ1-1, with D uncertain. The origin of this receptor is a woman aged 50 to 65 in good health and CMV-seropositive. The source material was PBMCs. The CDR3, as DNA: TGCAGCGTTGGAGTTAAGAAGAAGAACACTGAAGCTTTCTTT. Protein sequence: CSVGVKKKNTEAFF.